This T cell receptor (beta chain) appears in the sequencing data of a study of CD8 T cells in ankylosing spondylitis. This clonotype was picked up a small number of times. The germline CDR1 and CDR2 sequences are SGHKS and YYEKEE (reference sequence). The CDR3 contains 13 residues. V was clipped by 8 bases and J by 4 bases, with 15 bases between them. One entry per CDR3 protein, called by TCRdb with MiXCR from the 5' RACE reads. The sample holds 340,000 or so distinct CDR3 sequences; about 15% are singletons and the top ten take about 1%. This chain connects TRBV5-5 to TRBJ2-5, with D perhaps TRBD2 (6 bases). The sample was blood, either unsorted or a sorted T cell fraction (not recorded which). This TCR derives from a male donor with ankylosing spondylitis or in good health (not recorded which). CDR3 loop: CASFVQGGETQYF. CDR3 sequence (DNA): TGTGCCAGTTTCGTCCAGGGAGGAGAGACCCAGTACTTC.